This T cell receptor (beta chain) was sequenced in a study of CD8 T cells in Susac syndrome. V dropped 4 bases and J dropped 2 bases, with 15 bases sitting between them. The CDR3 is 17 amino acids. Germline CDR1 reads MGHRA; CDR2 reads YSYEKL. When the RNA was reverse transcribed, random hexamers were used with an input of roughly 0.45 to 1 ug. Across 54 Vbeta and 13 Jbeta, TCR beta CDR3 was amplified with immunoSEQ multiplex PCR. TCRdb reanalysed the immunoSEQ multiplex PCR reads using MiXCR and keeps one entry per CDR3 protein. The table includes 95,000 to 150,000 distinct CDR3 sequences, around 96% detected once. Matching for age and sex applied to the controls, who were healthy donors.

The sample was CD4+ T cells from PBMCs. The chain combines TRBV4-1 with TRBJ2-6; TRBD1 is a possible D gene (5 bases). This clonotype was obtained from a human donor in good health. CDR3 DNA: TGCGCCAGCAGCCCCAGTCTGCAGGGTGCTGGGGCCAACGTCCTGACTTTC. It codes for CASSPSLQGAGANVLTF.